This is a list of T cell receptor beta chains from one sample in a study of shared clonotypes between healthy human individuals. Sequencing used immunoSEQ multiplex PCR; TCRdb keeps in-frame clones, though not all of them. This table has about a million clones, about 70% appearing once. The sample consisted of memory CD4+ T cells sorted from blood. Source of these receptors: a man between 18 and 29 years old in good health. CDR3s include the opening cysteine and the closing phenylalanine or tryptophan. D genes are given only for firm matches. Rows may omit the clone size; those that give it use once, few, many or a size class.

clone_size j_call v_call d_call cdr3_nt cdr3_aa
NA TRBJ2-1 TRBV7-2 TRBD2 TGTGCCAGCAGCTCCCGCAGCGGGAGTTCCTACAATGAGCAGTTCTTC CASSSRSGSSYNEQFF
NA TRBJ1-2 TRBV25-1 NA TGTGCCAGCAGTGAATTTGGGAGTACTAACTATGGCTACACCTTC CASSEFGSTNYGYTF
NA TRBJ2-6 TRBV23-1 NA TGCGCCAGCAGTCAGGGCGAGGGCAACGGGGTCTCTGGGGCCAACGTCCTGACTTTC CASSQGEGNGVSGANVLTF
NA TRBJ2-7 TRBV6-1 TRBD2 TGTGCCCGTATCAAATCGGGGGAGGGGCCCTACGAGCAGTACTTC CARIKSGEGPYEQYF
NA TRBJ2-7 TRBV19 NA TGTGCCAGTAGCCCGCAGGGAGCTGGCTACGAGCAGTACTTC CASSPQGAGYEQYF
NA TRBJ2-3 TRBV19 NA TGTGCCAGTAGTATTACCGGGGATACGCAGTATTTT CASSITGDTQYF
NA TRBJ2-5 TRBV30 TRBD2 TGTGCCTGGAGTGTACATACGGGAGGCCAAGAGACCCAGTACTTC CAWSVHTGGQETQYF
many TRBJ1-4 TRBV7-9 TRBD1 TGTGCCAGCAGTCTACCTTACCGGGACAGGGGTGAAAAACTGTTTTTT CASSLPYRDRGEKLFF
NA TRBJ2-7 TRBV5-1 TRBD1 TGCGCCAGCAGCATCAGGGGGCAGGGGGACGAGCAGTACTTC CASSIRGQGDEQYF
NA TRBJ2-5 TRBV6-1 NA TGTGCCAGTTCACGGTGGCCACAAGAGACCCAGTACTTC CASSRWPQETQYF
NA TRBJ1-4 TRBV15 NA TGTGCCACCAGCAGAGATTCAGGAGGTCGGGACTGGTTTTTT CATSRDSGGRDWFF
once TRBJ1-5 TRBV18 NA TGTGCCAGCTCACCCCAAAGTGGCAATCAGCCCCAGCATTTT CASSPQSGNQPQHF
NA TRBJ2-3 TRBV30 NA TGTGCCTGGAGTGGGGCAGATACGCAGTATTTT CAWSGADTQYF
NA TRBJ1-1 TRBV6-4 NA TGTGCCAGCAGTGACCTGGGCCCGAACACTGAAGCTTTCTTT CASSDLGPNTEAFF
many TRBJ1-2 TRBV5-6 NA TGTGCCAGCAGCTTGTTGGGGGCCGGCTACACCTTC CASSLLGAGYTF
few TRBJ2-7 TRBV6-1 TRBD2 TGTGCCAGCAGTGAATTTCTGAGCGGGGACCCCTACGAGCAGTACTTC CASSEFLSGDPYEQYF
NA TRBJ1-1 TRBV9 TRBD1 TGTGCCAGCAGCGCGACAGGGGGGTTGAACACTGAAGCTTTCTTT CASSATGGLNTEAFF
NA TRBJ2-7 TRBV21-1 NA TGTGCCAGCAGTTTCAACAGGGGGTTCACCTACGAGCAGTACTTC CASSFNRGFTYEQYF